The 5 T cell receptor beta chains below come from one sample, sequenced in a study of blood T cell repertoires in COVID-19. Only in-frame clones appear in the TCRdb table, and some are missing; sequencing was by immunoSEQ multiplex PCR. Of more than 80,000 clones listed, 90% are singletons. Sequenced: peripheral blood. Receptors originate from a young man with COVID-19, enrolled during active disease.

This chain uses TRBV28 with TRBJ2-5, with a tentative D call TRBD1 (6 bases). V lost 3 bases and J 7 bases, leaving 15 bases between the germline ends. CDR1 and CDR2 from the germline V gene are MDHEN and SYDVKM. The CDR3 is 14 residues long. CDR3 in amino acids: CASSFSAGVRTQYF. CDR3 DNA sequence: TGTGCCAGCAGTTTCTCCGCAGGGGTCCGGACCCAGTACTTC.

V is TRBV19 and J is TRBJ2-3, with TRBD2 matching 8 bases. Germline CDR1 is LNHDA and CDR2 is SQIVND (reference sequence). This CDR3 spans 13 amino acids. J was trimmed by 4 bases and V by 7 bases; bases with no gene match: 4. In nucleotides, the CDR3 is TGTGCCAGTACTCCGGGGGGGGCAGATACGCAGTATTTT. Amino acids: CASTPGGADTQYF.

The chain employs TRBV12-3 or TRBV12-4 and TRBJ2-5, with 7 bases aligning to TRBD2. The CDR3 has 13 residues. V shed 3 bases and J 4 bases; nucleotides not matched to a gene: 2. CDR3: CASSFRTRETQYF. The CDR3 nucleotides are TGTGCCAGCAGTTTTAGGACTAGAGAGACCCAGTACTTC.

The rearrangement links TRBV28 to TRBJ1-2, with 10 bases identical to TRBD1. CDR1 is MDHEN, CDR2 SYDVKM, per germline. V lost 5 bases, J lost 4 bases, and 7 bases stayed unmatched. CDR3 length equals 15 residues. CDR3 in DNA: TGTGCCAGCAGTATAAGACAGGGGGCGATCTATGGCTACACCTTC. Protein: CASSIRQGAIYGYTF.

Turning to this clone: The junction shows a germline mismatch at one end, possibly a read error. The chain links TRBV18 to TRBJ1-4, with 8 nucleotides matching TRBD1. Looked up from germline, CDR1 is KGHSH and CDR2 is LQKENI. The CDR3 covers 14 residues. CDR3: CASSLTGAHEKLLF. CDR3 coding DNA: TGTGCCAGCTCACTGACAGGGGCCCACGAAAAACTGCTTTTT.